This TCR beta chain was captured by sequencing in a study of T cells after yellow fever vaccination. Of note for this clonotype: The antigen remains undetermined.

TCRdb reprocessed the 5' RACE reads with MiXCR, giving one entry per CDR3 protein. The data contain roughly 250,000 distinct CDR3 sequences, 10% to 15% of them singletons. Germline loops: CDR1 SGHRS, CDR2 YFSETQ. The CDR3 covers 14 residues. V lost 3 bases and J 1 base, leaving 10 bases between the germline ends. Findings and limits, study-wide: The appearance of a small share of clonotypes in both CD4 and CD8 compartments was observed.

This chain uses TRBV5-1 with TRBJ2-5; perhaps TRBD2 as D (6 bases). The receptor's source is a man under 40 who received the YFV17D yellow fever vaccine. This specimen was CD4+ T cells sorted from PBMCs, taken 45 days after the yellow fever booster vaccination. The CDR3 region has the DNA TGCGCCAGCAGCTCCGGACTACCCCAAGAGACCCAGTACTTC. Translating it yields CASSSGLPQETQYF. The complete variable domain, with remaining parts taken from reference TRBV5-1 and TRBJ2-5, reads KAGVTQTPRYLIKTRGQQVTLSCSPISGHRSVSWYQQTPGQGLQFLFEYFSETQRNKGNFPGRFSGRQFSNSRSEMNVSTLELGDSALYLCASSSGLPQETQYFGPGTRLLVL.